This T cell receptor beta chain was recovered during a study of T cell responses to AZD1222 COVID-19 vaccine. Study-wide background: Whether given at about 4 or about 12 weeks, second doses were pooled.

TCRdb keeps only in-frame clones here, not all; method: immunoSEQ multiplex PCR. The sample yields about 110,000 clones, about 89% seen once. Study-level points and caveats: The study found Spike-specific TCR breadth and depth rose after two AZD1222 doses. Females outnumbered males among donors, who were mostly white British; clonal diversity was possibly underestimated. Baseline serology detected seropositivity in only 5 to 7 AZD1222 recipients.

Comments on this clone: Antigen specificity is unknown.

The CDR3 totals 15 residues. The V gene end was trimmed by 0 bases and the J gene end by 6 bases; junction bases not matched to a gene: 7. The V gene's germline CDR1 is SGHTA and CDR2 FQGNSA. The input for sequencing was peripheral blood, taken on day 0 of AZD1222 vaccination. The clonotype comes from an adult in good health. The V gene is TRBV7-2, the J gene TRBJ2-7; 8 bases fit TRBD1. CDR3 protein: CASSLAWTGQGEQYF. In DNA form, the CDR3 reads TGTGCCAGCAGCTTAGCCTGGACAGGGCAGGGCGAGCAGTACTTC. Variable domain in full (rest from reference TRBV7-2 and TRBJ2-7): GAGVSQSPSNKVTEKGKDVELRCDPISGHTALYWYRQSLGQGLEFLIYFQGNSAPDKSGLPSDRFSAERTGGSVSTLTIQRTQQEDSAVYLCASSLAWTGQGEQYFGPGTRLTVT.